This T cell receptor beta chain was observed in a study of shared clonotypes between healthy human individuals. Libraries were prepared by immunoSEQ multiplex PCR; TCRdb keeps only in-frame clonotypes and omits some of them. Of about a million clones in the sample, roughly 80% are singletons; the top ten hold roughly 0.9%. This clone was observed many times. CDR1 and CDR2 (germline): SGHRS, YFSETQ. The CDR3 consists of 11 residues. V gave up 1 base and J gave up 7 bases, with 6 bases separating them. This sequence was found in a man aged 18 to 35 in good health. Some clones in this sample may be carry-over from other donors' samples. The gene calls are TRBV5-1 and TRBJ2-7; D is uncertain. Sequenced input: memory CD4+ T cells from PBMCs. Subset given: CD45RA-negative fraction. In nucleotides, the CDR3 is TGCGCCAGCAGCTTGATGGAGGAGCAGTACTTC. It translates to CASSLMEEQYF.